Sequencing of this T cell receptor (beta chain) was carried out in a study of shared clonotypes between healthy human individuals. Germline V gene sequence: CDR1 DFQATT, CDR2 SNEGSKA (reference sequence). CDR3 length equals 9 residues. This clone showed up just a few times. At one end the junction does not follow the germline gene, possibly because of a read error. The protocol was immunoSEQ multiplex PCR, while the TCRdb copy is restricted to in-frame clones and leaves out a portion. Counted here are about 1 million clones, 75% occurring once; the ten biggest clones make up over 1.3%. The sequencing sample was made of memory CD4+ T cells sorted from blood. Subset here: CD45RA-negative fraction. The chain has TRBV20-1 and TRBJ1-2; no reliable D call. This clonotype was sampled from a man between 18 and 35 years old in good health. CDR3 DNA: TGCAGTGCTAGTCAACTGGGGAGATTC. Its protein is CSASQLGRF.